Detailed here is one T cell receptor beta chain. The antigen is not known. This specimen belongs to a study of shared clonotypes between healthy human individuals. On the study more broadly: Donors consisted of two women and a few men between 18 and 49.

Points from the study as a whole: Rarefaction revealed incomplete sorted-subset sequencing despite large depth. Naive CD4 clonotypes were shared across several donors at 5% to 6%.

This CDR3 spans 13 amino acids. V lost 6 bases to trimming and J lost 7 bases; unmatched junction nucleotides: 7. Germline loops: CDR1 KGHSH, CDR2 LQKENI. Genomic DNA (from each subset) was split evenly across several immunoSEQ plates. Assay used: immunoSEQ multiplex PCR; TCRdb lists only in-frame clones, some missing. The sample has around 2.1 million clones, roughly 95% seen once. The sample taken for sequencing was naive CD4+ T cells sorted from blood. Subset given: CD45RA+ positively selected. The sequence derives from a man between 18 and 29 years old in good health. The chain recombines TRBV18 with TRBJ2-5; TRBD1 matches 8 bases. The CDR3 DNA is TGTGCCAGCTCCCACGACAGGGGCGGGACCCAGTACTTC. Protein sequence: CASSHDRGGTQYF.